Sequencing of this TCR beta chain was carried out in a study of cytomegalovirus exposure and HLA in healthy donors (dated by TCRdb to 2016 to 2017). Regarding the complete study: According to an earlier analysis of around 600 of the donors, about 190 million T cells yielded roughly 110 million unique TCR beta sequences and approximately 280 Gb of sequence data. Roughly 300 gigabases of sequencing data and tens of millions of unique TCR sequences were included in an early release covering about 700 HLA-typed donors. Among the roughly 400 genotyped donors, around 79% belonged to the genetic ancestry cluster associated with self-reported Caucasian donors. The study aimed to test whether cataloging public T cell receptors could reveal signatures of past pathogen exposure. The T cell repertoires of around 670 subjects were profiled by immunosequencing and related to cytomegalovirus serostatus. A separate validation cohort of 100 to 150 different subjects was used in addition to the 666-subject first cohort. To predict cytomegalovirus infection status, the study brought together high-throughput TCR immunosequencing, statistical association of individual TCRs with disease status, and machine learning. To study patterns of TCR occurrence, a later analysis re-analyzed previously published TCR beta repertoires from several hundred donors and added high-resolution HLA genotyping. Rather than using new phenotypic data, the later analysis identified candidate immune exposures from TCR beta sequences and from how often those sequences occurred across donors. To decide whether each TCR beta V gene segment behaved as functional or pseudogenic, an earlier analysis of 587 of the donors relied on high-throughput TCR beta sequencing. Donor age, sex, ethnicity and CMV serostatus were compiled together with the repertoire data. A later genetic analysis took genome-wide SNP genotypes for about 60% of the roughly 670 donors and used that subset as a discovery cohort. All discovery cohort repertoires had been generated using a single sequencing platform. Class I and class II HLA loci were covered by the typing at four-digit resolution. The number of donors typed differed by locus, with 629-630 for A, B, C, DRB1 and DQB1, approximately 500 for DQA1, some 570 for DPA1, and some 440 for DPB1. About five DR-DQ haplotypes were handled as single units for association and clustering because linkage in the cohort was strong. Across approximately 420 genotyped donors of the cohort, an average of about 240,000 unique TCR beta nucleotide sequences per donor were sequenced, and about a sixth of those sequences were non-productive. Findings and caveats that apply to the study as a whole: The authors suggested that the approach could potentially be generalized to other disease states and immunological phenotypes. Assigning TCR associations to individual alleles was difficult when HLA alleles, especially DR and DQ, strongly co-occurred. The only immune exposure information available for the cohort was CMV serostatus. A further reported finding was that TCR beta sequences accurately predicted the HLA-A and HLA-B alleles for most subjects in the first cohort. An earlier analysis of approximately 600 of the donors showed that most TCR beta V segments appeared in productive rearrangements either about 87% or about 30% of the time, which broadly matched IMGT annotations. HLA typing was unavailable for some donors at each locus, so association tests used only the typed subset. According to a later analysis, most CMV-associated TCR beta chains appeared to be HLA-restricted, and the HLA associations seemed to be driven largely by CMV exposure. In a later analysis, 16,951 TCR beta sequences were associated with specific HLA alleles at a false discovery rate of 0.05. Linkage disequilibrium might explain the correlated functional status among segregating V segments, but an unknown experimental factor could not be ruled out. A later analysis found that TCR association rates varied across HLA loci, with DRB1 alleles showing the most associated TCRs and HLA-C alleles the fewest. This cohort had only TCR beta chains sequenced, and the lack of alpha or paired-chain data limited which features could be detected. In a later genetic analysis, fewer N-insertions in productive TCRs were reported among donors in an Asian-associated ancestry cluster than the roughly 700-donor mean. Because counts were too low, some 17 rarely observed V segments, including chromosome 9 orphons, were excluded from the earlier analysis of 587 of the donors. The study listed 150 to 200 TCR beta chains as associated with cytomegalovirus. In a later analysis, HLA-associated TCR beta chains showed more clonal expansion and lower generation probabilities than non-associated chains that were equally common. Some IMGT-functional V segments, including TRBV6-2 and TRBV6-3, could not be told apart with the 87-base-pair reads, so those segments were excluded. V-gene and J-gene trimming of TCR beta chains was associated with a missense DCLRE1C variant in a later genetic analysis, and the association was replicated in an independent cohort. Most TCR sequences were observed very rarely across donors, whereas some public TCRs were present in many individuals. Presence/absence analyses assumed roughly uniform sequencing depth across donors, an assumption that may not hold. The classifier was reported to diagnose cytomegalovirus status with high specificity and sensitivity in both the original cohort and the validation cohort. A later analysis reported that several top co-occurrence clusters appeared linked to parvovirus B19, influenza, CMV and Epstein-Barr virus. In vitro tests confirmed that a few of the cytomegalovirus-associated TCR beta chains recognize cytomegalovirus antigens. A group of highly shared sequence variants was considered likely to be a technical artifact of the sequencing pipeline.

As regards this clone: This clone's antigen is unknown. No much larger clone exists at a distance of one base, and base qualities are not known.

Reading from cysteine to phenylalanine, the CDR3 counts 12 amino acids. Only CDR3 DNA remains: 36 bases, in frame from the first base. V loses 0 bases of germline sequence and J loses 11 bases, and the interval between the two ends is 10 bases. Reading the germline V gene (reference sequence) gives CDR1 LNHNV and CDR2 YYDKDF. The library was generated by the immunoSEQ multiplex PCR assay. For the multiplex PCR, a mixture combining 60 forward primers for TCR Vbeta segments and 13 reverse primers for TCR Jbeta segments was used. Amplification of the CDR3 region of rearranged TCR beta genes was performed with a multiplex PCR assay on genomic DNA. On the Illumina HiSeq System, the amplified TCR beta libraries were sequenced as 87-base-pair reads. The paper's data handling went like this. In a later analysis, roughly 80 million unique TCR beta chains were counted across the 690 or so repertoires, and about 10 million of these chains were shared by at least two donors. To remove PCR and sequencing errors, raw reads were error-corrected and collapsed into unique sequences using a nearest-neighbor algorithm that merged closely related sequences. Alignment of CDR3 sequences to IMGT reference sequences was used to assign V, D and J gene segments. For a sequence to be retained, a match of at least six nucleotides to both a V gene segment and a J gene segment was required. Rearrangements were classified as productive when the CDR3 lacked stop codons and remained in frame with V and J, and all other rearrangements were classified as non-productive. CDR3 was defined according to IMGT convention as the region running from the second conserved V-encoded cysteine to the conserved J-encoded phenylalanine. The earlier analysis of about 590 of the donors excluded sequences that lacked an unambiguous match to a single V gene segment. In an earlier analysis of almost 600 of the donors, a V segment was called functional when productive rearrangements were above 56.7%, and segregating when the standard deviation between donors exceeded 5%. To diagnose cytomegalovirus status from the catalog of TCR beta chain sequences, a statistical classification framework was built. V and J gene assignment, in a later analysis, came from comparing TCR nucleotide sequences with IMGT/GENE-DB human TR gene sequences. Using the TCRdist pipeline, a later analysis assigned CDR3 sequences along with most-parsimonious VDJ recombination scenarios. In a later analysis, each TCR beta chain was defined by its CDR3 amino acid sequence together with its V-gene family, and reads lacking a unique V-gene family were excluded. To address suspected cross-contamination and a sequencing artifact, a later analysis removed approximately 600 highly shared, low-generation-probability nucleotide sequences. In a later analysis, a clonal expansion index for each public chain was calculated from normalized within-repertoire ranks of inferred template counts. A later analysis computed generation probabilities with a VDJ recombination model fitted to out-of-frame rearrangements, and checked the results against IGoR. In a later analysis, hypergeometric tests were used to score TCR-TCR, TCR-HLA and TCR-CMV co-occurrence, with a repertoire-size bias correction applied to TCR pairs. False discovery rates were estimated in a later analysis by permuting HLA or CMV assignments 20 times. A later analysis grouped co-occurring TCRs with DBSCAN, adding TCRdist sequence similarity when clustering within HLA-allele-positive subsets. Repertoires with fewer than 30,000 or more than 120,000 public chains were left out of co-occurrence clustering, as were about five repertoires with anomalous nucleotide sharing. The table comes from immuneACCESS by way of TCRdb, which keeps in-frame sequences with V and J called. Part of the clones is missing from these tables; in studies checked, under half for an unresolved V gene and the rest for unknown reasons. The V and J calls and the clone size are those of that table, but D and trimming were determined from the DNA. For this sample the table gives some 150,000 clones, of which 80% were detected only once. Around 4.3% of the sample rests with the top ten.

The cohort was made up of approximately 670 healthy bone marrow donors. Cohort members were all nominally healthy when sampled, although unrecorded immune exposures were likely present. The donor tested CMV seronegative and was one of the 352 seronegative cohort members. A peripheral blood sample was provided by each donor, and peripheral blood mononuclear cells were used for TCR beta sequencing. The Qiagen DNeasy Blood Extraction Kit was used to extract genomic DNA from the blood cell samples. The receptor was derived from a man aged 25-40 years in good health and CMV-seronegative. The sample taken for sequencing was PBMCs. The chain was built from TRBV15 and TRBJ2-5; confidence is insufficient to name the D gene. The CDR3 in this case is CATSRDWLEQYF. The bases are TGTGCCACCAGCAGAGATTGGCTAGAGCAGTACTTC.